A single TCR beta chain is shown here with its context. Its antigen is currently unknown. cDNA libraries for TRB were generated by 5' RACE incorporating UMI labels. Using the 5' RACE reads, TCRdb records one entry per CDR3 protein without DNA. The listing contains approximately 100,000 distinct CDR3 sequences. These data belong to a study of CXCR3-negative and CXCR3-positive naive CD8 T cells. Study-wide results and limits: Within a donor, both naive subsets shared TRBV-TRBJ usage, unlike memory cells. Naive cells positive for CXCR3 carried more hydrophobic TRB CDR3s than CXCR3-negative ones.

Per the germline V gene, CDR1 is SEHNR and CDR2 is FQNEAQ (reference sequence). This CDR3 has 15 amino acids. The material sequenced was naive CXCR3+ CD8+ T cells from blood. Noted subset: CD45RO-CCR7+CD27+CD95- naive CD8+ T cells expressing CXCR3 (TNR3+). The V gene is TRBV7-9, the J gene TRBJ2-1; TCRdb gives TRBD1 as the D gene, but with no DNA this cannot be confirmed. The source of this sequence is a human donor in good health. Some clones in this sample may be carry-over from other donors' samples. The chain's CDR3 is CASSHGHSSYNEQFF.